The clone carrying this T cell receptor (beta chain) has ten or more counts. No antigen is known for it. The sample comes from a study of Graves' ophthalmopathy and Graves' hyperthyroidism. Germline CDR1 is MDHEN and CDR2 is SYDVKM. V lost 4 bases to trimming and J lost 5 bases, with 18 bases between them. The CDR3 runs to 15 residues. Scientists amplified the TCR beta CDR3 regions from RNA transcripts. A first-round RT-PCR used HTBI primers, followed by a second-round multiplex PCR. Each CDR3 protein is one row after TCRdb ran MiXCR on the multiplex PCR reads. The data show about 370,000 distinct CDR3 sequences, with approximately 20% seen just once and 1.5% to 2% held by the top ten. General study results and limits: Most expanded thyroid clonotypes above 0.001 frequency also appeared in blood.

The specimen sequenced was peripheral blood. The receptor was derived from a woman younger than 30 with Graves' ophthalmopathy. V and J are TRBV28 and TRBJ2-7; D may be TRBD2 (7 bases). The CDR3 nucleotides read TGTGCCAGCAGTTCCAACGGGGGGCACCTTGACGAGCAGTACTTC. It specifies CASSSNGGHLDEQYF.